These 11 T cell receptor beta chains originate from one sample sequenced in a study of immune evolution from preneoplasia to lung adenocarcinoma. Assay: immunoSEQ multiplex PCR; the TCRdb copy retains only in-frame clones and omits some. Of about 9,500 clones in the sample, roughly 83% were seen once. The sequenced sample consisted of FFPE minimally invasive lung adenocarcinoma tissue. The receptors shown here come from a donor aged 70 or over with lung adenocarcinoma.

The J gene is TRBJ2-7, the V gene TRBV10-3, with D possibly TRBD2 on 6 matching bases. From germline, CDR1 is ENHRY and CDR2 SYGVKD. There are 14 residues in the CDR3. The ends were cut back, 1 base at V and 6 bases at J, with 13 bases in the middle. CDR3 loop: CAISEWRAPSEQYF. CDR3 coding DNA: TGTGCCATCAGTGAGTGGAGGGCCCCCTCCGAGCAGTACTTC.

The chain uses TRBV30 and TRBJ2-5; the D is unclear. CDR1 and CDR2 (germline): GTSNPN, SVGIG (reference sequence). V was shortened by 2 bases and J by 0 bases, with 4 bases between the two germline ends. This CDR3 is built from 12 residues. CDR3 protein: CAWSIYQETQYF. The CDR3 DNA is TGTGCCTGGAGTATCTACCAAGAGACCCAGTACTTC.

This chain connects TRBV12-5 to TRBJ2-1; 7 bases fit TRBD1. CDR1 is LGHNT, CDR2 FRNRAP, per germline. V gave up 6 bases and J gave up 5 bases; unmatched junction bases: 4. The length of the CDR3 is 13 residues. CDR3 loop: CASGVTGNNEQFF. The CDR3, as DNA: TGTGCTAGTGGGGTGACAGGGAACAATGAGCAGTTCTTC. The full variable domain, with the rest looked up from reference TRBV12-5 and TRBJ2-1, is DARVTQTPRHKVTEMGQEVTMRCQPILGHNTVFWYRQTMMQGLELLAYFRNRAPLDDSGMPKDRFSAEMPDATLATLKIQPSEPRDSAVYFCASGVTGNNEQFFGPGTRLTVL.

This chain connects TRBV5-6 to TRBJ1-2, with D possibly being TRBD1 (6 bases). Deletions cut 3 bases from V and 2 bases from J, with 14 bases between. The CDR3 loop spans 15 amino acids. Germline CDR1 and CDR2: SGHDT and YYEEEE. CDR3 protein: CASSYSGVANYGYTF. The CDR3 DNA is TGTGCCAGCAGCTATTCAGGGGTTGCAAACTATGGCTACACCTTC.

The CDR3 region is CAGGPAYGYTF. The CDR3 bases are TGTGCCGGAGGTCCCGCGTATGGCTACACCTTC. This chain uses TRBV28 with TRBJ1-2; unclear D gene. The CDR3 is 11 amino acids. In germline, CDR1 is MDHEN, CDR2 SYDVKM. V lost 11 bases and J lost 5, with 12 bases in between.

The chain links TRBV19 to TRBJ2-6, with D hard to call. Between the trimmed V and J ends, which lost 2 bases and 4 bases, there was a span of 9 bases. The CDR3 runs 15 residues. Germline V gene data show CDR1 as LNHDA and CDR2 as SQIVND (reference sequence). The CDR3 coding sequence is TGTGCCAGTAGTATAAACCTCTACGGGGCCAACGTCCTGACTTTC. Protein product: CASSINLYGANVLTF.

The rearrangement links TRBV14 to TRBJ2-7; 7 bases are shared with TRBD1. The CDR3 totals 14 residues. Germline CDR1 is SGHDN and CDR2 is FVKESK. V shed 2 bases, J shed 6 bases, and the junction held 7 bases outside the gene matches. CDR3 DNA sequence: TGTGCCAGCAGCCAAACAGTGGCAGGGGGCGAGCAGTACTTC. It yields the protein CASSQTVAGGEQYF.

This clone was counted a few times. The V gene is TRBV28, the J gene TRBJ2-6; TRBD1 matches at 7 bases. The length of the CDR3 is 19 residues. Germline values: CDR1 MDHEN, CDR2 SYDVKM. Losses at the gene ends were 3 bases for V and 0 bases for J; bases not matched to a gene: 11. In DNA form, the CDR3 reads TGTGCCAGCAGTTTTATAGGGGGCGCCTTAGGCTCTGGGGCCAACGTCCTGACTTTC. Protein product: CASSFIGGALGSGANVLTF.

The chain links TRBV9 to TRBJ2-1, with a possible D match to TRBD1 (6 bases). Per germline, CDR1 SGDLS and CDR2 YYNGEE. V was shortened by 4 bases and J by 5 bases, with 22 bases between the two germline ends. CDR3 length: 17 residues. CDR3 residues: CASSPPFGQGKNNEQFF. Written as DNA, the CDR3 is TGTGCCAGCAGCCCCCCTTTCGGCCAGGGGAAGAACAATGAGCAGTTCTTC.

The chain links TRBV28 to TRBJ2-7; a possible D gene is TRBD1 (7 bases). Germline assignment: CDR1 MDHEN and CDR2 SYDVKM. V was pared by 2 bases and J by 7 bases, with 18 bases between. The CDR3 length is 15 residues. CDR3 bases: TGTGCCAGCAGTTTAATAGGAGGGGGCCAAGTTGAGCAGTACTTC. The encoded protein is CASSLIGGGQVEQYF.

The rearrangement links TRBV28 to TRBJ1-2; D is undetermined. Deletions cut 7 bases from V and 3 bases from J, with 9 bases between. Germline CDR1 is MDHEN and CDR2 is SYDVKM. This CDR3 region has 12 residues. The DNA for the CDR3 is TGTGCCAGCACCACGGAACACTATGGCTACACCTTC. Amino acids: CASTTEHYGYTF.